This TCR beta chain was sequenced in a study of regulatory T cells in long-lasting Graves disease. Study-wide points: Whereas new patients shared about 980 public clonotypes, persistent patients shared more, at 2,741.

HTBI primers from iRepertoire and Arm-PCR of CDR3 regions yielded the TCR beta libraries. MiXCR, run by TCRdb on the multiplex PCR reads, gives a single entry per CDR3 protein. Altogether roughly 260,000 distinct CDR3 sequences are present, about 17% being singletons, with the ten largest covering around 13%. Time point reported: newly diagnosed GD, antithyroid drugs for less than 3 months. RNA from PBMCs was the source of the TCR library. By American Thyroid Association guidelines, Graves' disease was diagnosed in the cohort. One endocrinology department in Xi'an, China, was where patients came from. Germline-derived CDR1 and CDR2 are SNHLY and FYNNEI. With 9 bases clipped from V and 0 bases from J, the junction kept 10 bases outside the gene matches. This CDR3 is 15 amino acids long. This clonotype appeared many times. Its antigen is not known. The data also belong to a second study, concerning T cells in Graves' hyperthyroidism and ophthalmopathy. That work states: Median prediction lead before ophthalmopathy onset was roughly 6 months with the model.

The origin of this receptor is a woman in her 30s with Graves disease. The sequencing used peripheral blood mononuclear cells (PBMCs), collected at new diagnosis, from a patient treated with antithyroid drugs. The V and J genes are TRBV2 and TRBJ1-1; 7 nucleotides agree with TRBD1. CDR3 in DNA: TGTGCCAGAGACAGGGCGGGTGGTTTGAACACTGAAGCTTTCTTT. It specifies CARDRAGGLNTEAFF.